The 5 T cell receptor beta chains presented below share a single source sample, sequenced in a study of T cells in Graves' hyperthyroidism and ophthalmopathy (dated by TCRdb to the late 2010s). The library relied on multiplex PCR. Data came from an Illumina HiSeq 2000. The TCR beta CDR3 regions were amplified from RNA transcripts. The first round of RT-PCR for the TCR CDR3 was performed with the HTBI primer set and the Qiagen OneStep RT-PCR kit. TCRdb trimmed public reads at Q25 via fastp, called clones via MiXCR and kept in-frame beta chains. Each record represents a unique CDR3 protein, reported with the most common genes and DNA among its rows. For this sample there are 250,000 to 300,000 distinct CDR3 sequences; around 15% appear just once. The top ten clones comprise less than 8% of the sample. The specimen sequenced was blood. These receptors were collected from a woman aged 40 to 50 with Graves' hyperthyroidism.

This clonotype showed up many times. The chain combines TRBV11-2 with TRBJ1-1; D remains ambiguous. CDR3 length: 17 amino acids. The V gene lost 2 bases and the J gene lost 0 bases, with 16 bases spanning the gap. CDR1 is SGHAT and CDR2 is FQNNGV in the germline V gene. CDR3 coding DNA: TGTGCCAGCAGCTTAAGTATGAGGGATAGGCTGAACACTGAAGCTTTCTTT. Translation: CASSLSMRDRLNTEAFF.

This clonotype was found many times. The CDR3: CASSIDGQRHNEQYF. For the CDR3, the DNA is TGTGCCAGCAGCATTGATGGACAGCGACATAACGAGCAGTACTTC. The rearrangement uses TRBV11-2 and TRBJ2-7; a possible D gene is TRBD1 (6 bases). This CDR3 is 15 amino acids long. Germline loops: CDR1 SGHAT, CDR2 FQNNGV. Trimming took off 5 bases at V and 5 bases at J, with 19 bases between the two ends.

A remark on this clonotype: A much larger clone lies a single base off, so this may be a read error. The chain carries TRBV4-1 and TRBJ1-2, with D hard to call. V was pared by 4 bases and J by 1 base, with 16 bases between. This CDR3 region has 16 residues. Germline CDR1 reads MGHRA; CDR2 reads YSYEKL. CDR3 sequence: CASSLDPLVFNYGYTF. In DNA, the CDR3 is TGCGCCAGCAGCCTGGACCCTCTAGTTTTTAACTATGGCTACACCTTC.

The chain has TRBV12-3 or TRBV12-4 and TRBJ1-6; D is ambiguous. Deletions cut 2 bases from V and 8 bases from J, with 4 bases between. CDR3 length equals 12 residues. CDR3 protein: CASSLMYSPLHF. CDR3 nucleotides: TGTGCCAGCAGTTTAATGTATTCACCCCTCCACTTT.

This clonotype was found many times. This chain uses TRBV12-3 or TRBV12-4 with TRBJ2-7, with 9 bases lining up with TRBD1. After removal of 5 bases from V and 2 bases from J, the junction contained 4 bases not matched to a gene. The CDR3 contains 14 residues. DNA for the CDR3: TGTGCCAGCAGTCCGCGGACAGGGGCCTACGAGCAGTACTTC. Residues: CASSPRTGAYEQYF.